One TCR beta chain is described in this entry. Under the authors' procedure: Reference gene primer amplification in the assay estimated nucleated cell counts. Sequenced by immunoSEQ multiplex PCR; TCRdb stores in-frame clones only, minus some. Clonal size and the V and J genes are those of that table, whereas D and trimming came from the DNA. The table has approximately 270,000 clones, roughly nine tenths seen once. This sample stems from a study of blood T cell repertoires in COVID-19. CDR3 length: 13 amino acids. Trimming removed 4 bases at V and 3 bases at J, with 9 bases between. Material for sequencing was peripheral blood. J is TRBJ1-1 and V is TRBV12-3 or TRBV12-4, with D possibly TRBD1 on 5 matching bases. This sequence originates from a man between 50 and 59 years old with acute or convalescent COVID-19. CDR3 protein: CASSSQAHTEAFF. CDR3 DNA sequence: TGTGCCAGCAGTTCACAGGCCCACACTGAAGCTTTCTTT.